One and the same sample provided the 25 T cell receptor beta chains below, sequenced in a study of blood T cell repertoires in COVID-19. Measured with immunoSEQ multiplex PCR; TCRdb has only the in-frame clones, and not every one. The sample comprises around 340,000 clones, 65% to 85% of which are singletons, and just under 3% rests with the top ten. Sequenced sample: peripheral blood. The receptors were gathered from a young man with active or convalescent COVID-19.

This clone was observed many times. The chain uses TRBV5-4 and TRBJ1-1, with 7 positions matching TRBD1. Trimming took 4 bases from V and 1 from J; bases not matched to a gene: 10. The germline V gene encodes CDR1 SGHNT and CDR2 YYREEE (reference sequence). This CDR3 is 16 amino acids long. The CDR3 spells CASSTPGQLRNTEAFF. The CDR3 DNA reads as TGTGCCAGCAGCACTCCGGGACAGCTGAGGAACACTGAAGCTTTCTTT. Full variable domain (remainder filled in from reference TRBV5-4 and TRBJ1-1): ETGVTQSPTHLIKTRGQQVTLRCSSQSGHNTVSWYQQALGQGPQFIFQYYREEENGRGNFPPRFSGLQFPNYSSELNVNALELDDSALYLCASSTPGQLRNTEAFFGQGTRLTVV.

The chain couples TRBV7-3 to TRBJ1-6, with 7 bases matching TRBD1. V was clipped by 5 bases and J by 2 bases; unmatched bases: 3. CDR3 size: 15 residues. Looked up from germline, CDR1 is SGHTA and CDR2 is FQGTGA. The CDR3 bases are TGTGCCAGCAGCCAGGGGACAGCCTATAATTCACCCCTCCACTTT. As protein: CASSQGTAYNSPLHF.

This clone was seen more than once but under ten times. The rearrangement uses TRBV7-9 and TRBJ2-2, with a tentative D call TRBD1 (6 bases). Germline assignment: CDR1 SEHNR and CDR2 FQNEAQ (reference sequence). V lost 7 bases and J lost 2, with 17 bases in between. The CDR3 loop spans 16 amino acids. The CDR3 coding sequence is TGTGCCAGCACCCTACAGGGCCGGTTAAACACCGGGGAGCTGTTTTTT. It is translated as CASTLQGRLNTGELFF. Supplemented by reference TRBV7-9 and TRBJ2-2, the full variable domain reads DTGVSQNPRHKITKRGQNVTFRCDPISEHNRLYWYRQTLGQGPEFLTYFQNEAQLEKSRLLSDRFSAERPKGSFSTLEIQRTEQGDSAMYLCASTLQGRLNTGELFFGEGSRLTVL.

The sample holds a few counts of this clone. The rearrangement joins TRBV7-9 to TRBJ1-2, with D possibly TRBD1 on 6 matching bases. V lost 7 bases to trimming and J lost 4 bases, with 19 bases between them. The CDR3 length is 15 residues. Per the germline V gene, CDR1 is SEHNR and CDR2 is FQNEAQ (reference sequence). The DNA of the CDR3 is TGTGCCAGCACCCCTAGGGGGTCCGCCGCCTATGGCTACACCTTC. Its protein product is CASTPRGSAAYGYTF.

The rearrangement links TRBV3-1 (or the pseudogene TRBV3-2) to TRBJ2-7, with 8 nucleotides matching TRBD1. Germline trimming cut 1 base from V and 3 bases from J; bases unmatched to any gene: 14. The germline gives CDR1 LGHDT, CDR2 YNNKEL (reference sequence). This CDR3 has 18 residues. CDR3 sequence reads: CASSQALGQAATGYEQYF. The CDR3 DNA sequence: TGTGCCAGCAGCCAAGCCCTGGGACAGGCGGCAACGGGCTACGAGCAGTACTTC.

There are a few counts of this clone. This sequence joins TRBV7-8 and TRBJ1-4; D gene ambiguous. This CDR3 region has 15 residues. Trimming removed 0 bases from V and 8 bases from J, with 13 bases in between. Germline loops: CDR1 SGHVS, CDR2 FQNEAQ. The CDR3 DNA reads TGTGCCAGCAGCTTAGCGCGGAATCGCCGCGAAAAACTGTTTTTT. Amino acid sequence: CASSLARNRREKLFF.

J is TRBJ1-1 and V is TRBV30; weak D call: TRBD1 (5 bases). CDR3 length: 15 residues. V was trimmed by 5 bases and J by 1 base, leaving 17 bases between them. The V gene's germline CDR1 is GTSNPN and CDR2 SVGIG (reference sequence). The CDR3 bases are TGTGCCTGGGGACACGAGACACTTACGAACACTGAAGCTTTCTTT. This codes for CAWGHETLTNTEAFF.

This clone has only one observation. This chain uses TRBV24-1 with TRBJ1-2; D remains unclear. The V gene's germline CDR1 is KGHDR and CDR2 SFDVKD. CDR3 length equals 13 residues. Deletions cut 3 bases from V and 4 bases from J, with 8 bases between. The chain's CDR3 is CATSDPGGYGYTF. The CDR3, as DNA: TGTGCCACCAGTGATCCAGGTGGCTATGGCTACACCTTC.

V and J are TRBV24-1 and TRBJ1-2, with D unresolved. CDR1 and CDR2 (germline): KGHDR, SFDVKD. This CDR3 comprises 13 residues. The ends were cut back, 1 base at V and 8 bases at J, with 10 bases in the middle. The DNA for the CDR3 is TGTGCCACCAGTGATTTTTCCAATCCCGGCTACACCTTC. Protein: CATSDFSNPGYTF.

The V call is TRBV7-9, the J call TRBJ1-4; no clear D. This CDR3 is built from 12 residues. V was shortened by 2 bases and J by 8 bases, with 6 bases between the two germline ends. Germline V lookup: CDR1 SEHNR, CDR2 FQNEAQ (reference sequence). CDR3 nucleotides: TGTGCCAGCAGCTTAAAAGAGGAAAAACTGTTTTTT. The encoded protein is CASSLKEEKLFF.

The chain is built from TRBV9 and TRBJ2-4; D may be TRBD2 (5 bases). Per the germline V gene, CDR1 is SGDLS and CDR2 is YYNGEE. The ends were cut back, 7 bases at V and 9 bases at J, with 17 bases in the middle. The CDR3 contains 13 residues. The CDR3 spells CASSSRDGVIQYF. Written as DNA, the CDR3 is TGTGCCAGCTCCTCCCGGGATGGGGTCATTCAGTACTTC. Full variable domain (outside the CDR3, taken from reference TRBV9 and TRBJ2-4): DSGVTQTPKHLITATGQRVTLRCSPRSGDLSVYWYQQSLDQGLQFLIQYYNGEERAKGNILERFSAQQFPDLHSELNLSSLELGDSALYFCASSSRDGVIQYFGAGTRLSVL.

This chain uses TRBV11-2 with TRBJ1-5; 7 bases agree with TRBD1. V shed 0 bases, J shed 0 bases, and the junction held 5 bases outside the gene matches. The V gene's germline CDR1 is SGHAT and CDR2 FQNNGV. The CDR3 totals 17 residues. This CDR3 is CASSLDRTGDSNQPQHF. The CDR3 DNA follows: TGTGCCAGCAGCTTAGATCGAACAGGGGATAGCAATCAGCCCCAGCATTTT.

V usage is TRBV9 and J usage is TRBJ2-3, with a tentative D call TRBD2 (6 bases). The CDR3 consists of 18 residues. Germline V gene sequence: CDR1 SGDLS, CDR2 YYNGEE. The V gene lost 0 bases and the J gene lost 4 bases, with 21 bases spanning the gap. This chain's CDR3 is CASSVGKGTSRTSDTQYF. CDR3 nucleotide sequence: TGTGCCAGCAGCGTAGGTAAAGGAACTAGCAGGACGTCAGATACGCAGTATTTT.

The CDR3 protein is CASSRLQGSYGYTF. The CDR3, as DNA: TGTGCCAGCAGCCGGCTTCAGGGGTCCTATGGCTACACCTTC. The rearrangement joins TRBV3-1 (or the pseudogene TRBV3-2) to TRBJ1-2, with TRBD1 as a possible D gene (6 bases). The CDR3 has 14 residues. Germline CDR1 reads LGHDT; CDR2 reads YNNKEL (reference sequence). Between the trimmed V and J ends, which lost 4 bases and 4 bases, there was a span of 13 bases.

The chain links TRBV5-1 to TRBJ2-7; D possibly corresponds to TRBD1 (6 bases). Germline assignment: CDR1 SGHRS and CDR2 YFSETQ. The CDR3 consists of 15 residues. The ends were cut back, 1 base at V and 2 bases at J, with 13 bases in the middle. The CDR3 region has the DNA TGCGCCAGCAGCTTGAGGGGGACGGGGCCCTACGAGCAGTACTTC. Amino acid sequence: CASSLRGTGPYEQYF. The entire variable domain, with the rest obtained from reference TRBV5-1 and TRBJ2-7, is as follows: KAGVTQTPRYLIKTRGQQVTLSCSPISGHRSVSWYQQTPGQGLQFLFEYFSETQRNKGNFPGRFSGRQFSNSRSEMNVSTLELGDSALYLCASSLRGTGPYEQYFGPGTRLTVT.

The rearrangement links TRBV7-3 to TRBJ2-3; weak D call: TRBD2 (5 bases). The CDR3 loop spans 16 amino acids. Germline loops: CDR1 SGHTA, CDR2 FQGTGA. V was trimmed by 5 bases and J by 6 bases, leaving 21 bases between them. The DNA for the CDR3 is TGTGCCAGCAGCAAGCTTACGGACGGAGGCATGGATACGCAGTATTTT. This translates into CASSKLTDGGMDTQYF.

J is TRBJ2-3 and V is TRBV12-2; the D call of TRBD1 is as the table states it, not checked on the DNA. TRBV12-2 is tagged as a pseudogene. The length of the CDR3 is 13 residues. The CDR3 DNA sequence: TGTGCAAGCGCGCAGGGGTTTGCAGATACGCAGTATTTT. This gives the protein CASAQGFADTQYF.

This chain connects TRBV5-1 to TRBJ1-5, with 8 bases matching TRBD1. J gave up 10 bases and V 3 bases, and 6 bases lay outside the gene matches. Germline assignment: CDR1 SGHRS and CDR2 YFSETQ. The CDR3 is 13 residues long. The chain's CDR3 is CASSSDRVGPQHF. The CDR3 DNA follows: TGCGCCAGCAGCTCGGACAGGGTTGGACCCCAGCATTTT.

The V gene is TRBV7-2, the J gene TRBJ1-4; D is perhaps TRBD1 (5 bases). The CDR3 spans 16 residues. V lost 1 base and J 0 bases, leaving 9 bases between the germline ends. The germline V gene encodes CDR1 SGHTA and CDR2 FQGNSA. Written as DNA, the CDR3 is TGTGCCAGCAGCTTAGGGGGCACGGCAACTAATGAAAAACTGTTTTTT. Protein product: CASSLGGTATNEKLFF.

The rearrangement uses TRBV6-6 and TRBJ1-5; TRBD1 matches 7 bases. The CDR3 has 12 residues. Trimming at V came to 5 bases and at J to 11 bases, leaving 6 bases not matched to a gene. Germline CDR1 is MNHNY and CDR2 is SVGAGI (reference sequence). For the CDR3, the DNA is TGTGCCAGCAGTACAAAACAGGGGACCCAGCATTTT. It codes for CASSTKQGTQHF.

This chain uses TRBV7-9 with TRBJ2-2; TRBD1 is a possible D gene (6 bases). The germline V and J ends were trimmed by 5 bases and 0 bases, with 16 bases remaining between them. In germline, CDR1 is SEHNR, CDR2 FQNEAQ (reference sequence). The CDR3 has 17 residues. The CDR3 DNA reads TGTGCCAGCAGCCGCAATACACAGGGCGCGAACACCGGGGAGCTGTTTTTT. It encodes CASSRNTQGANTGELFF.

This clone has a single count. The chain has TRBV5-1 and TRBJ2-1, with D unclear. Germline V gene data show CDR1 as SGHRS and CDR2 as YFSETQ. Deletions cut 4 bases from V and 0 bases from J, with 11 bases between. This CDR3 comprises 15 residues. The CDR3 is CASSQAPGSYNEQFF. The CDR3 DNA is TGCGCCAGCAGCCAAGCTCCGGGCTCCTACAATGAGCAGTTCTTC.

The genes are TRBV28 and TRBJ1-5; the match to TRBD1 covers 7 bases. The CDR3 totals 14 residues. Trimming cost V 7 bases and J 3 bases; bases outside gene matches: 6. In germline, CDR1 is MDHEN, CDR2 SYDVKM. CDR3 DNA sequence: TGTGCCAGCACTGTCCAGGGGGTCAATCAGCCCCAGCATTTT. Amino acids: CASTVQGVNQPQHF. Full variable domain (missing parts from reference TRBV28 and TRBJ1-5): DVKVTQSSRYLVKRTGEKVFLECVQDMDHENMFWYRQDPGLGLRLIYFSYDVKMKEKGDIPEGYSVSREKKERFSLILESASTNQTSMYLCASTVQGVNQPQHFGDGTRLSIL.

The genes are TRBV20-1 and TRBJ2-1, with 10 bases matching TRBD2. Germline V gene sequence: CDR1 DFQATT, CDR2 SNEGSKA (reference sequence). The CDR3 is 14 amino acids. The J segment lost 9 bases and the V segment lost 3 bases, leaving 8 bases of the junction unmatched. The CDR3 nucleotides are TGCAGTGCTAGTTGGGCTAGCGGGGGAATTGAGCAGTTCTTC. It encodes CSASWASGGIEQFF.

The chain has TRBV7-2 and TRBJ1-1; D is undetermined. V was trimmed by 7 bases and J by 0 bases, leaving 12 bases between them. The CDR3 loop spans 14 amino acids. Germline V lookup: CDR1 SGHTA, CDR2 FQGNSA. CDR3 residues: CASTPSALNTEAFF. The CDR3 bases are TGTGCCAGCACCCCATCCGCGTTGAACACTGAAGCTTTCTTT.